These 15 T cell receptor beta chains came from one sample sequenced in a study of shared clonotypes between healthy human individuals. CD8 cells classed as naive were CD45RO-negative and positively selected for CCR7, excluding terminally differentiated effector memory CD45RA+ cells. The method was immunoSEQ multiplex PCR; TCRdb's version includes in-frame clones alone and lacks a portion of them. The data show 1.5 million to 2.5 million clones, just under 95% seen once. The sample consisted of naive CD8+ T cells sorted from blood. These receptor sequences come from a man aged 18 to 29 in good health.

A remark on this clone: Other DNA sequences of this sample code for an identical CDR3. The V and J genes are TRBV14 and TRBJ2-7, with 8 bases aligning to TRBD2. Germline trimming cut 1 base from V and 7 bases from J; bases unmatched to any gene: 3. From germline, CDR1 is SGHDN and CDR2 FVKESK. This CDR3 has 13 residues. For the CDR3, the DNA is TGTGCCAGCAGCCAAGGCGGGGGGTATGAGCAGTACTTC. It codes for CASSQGGGYEQYF.

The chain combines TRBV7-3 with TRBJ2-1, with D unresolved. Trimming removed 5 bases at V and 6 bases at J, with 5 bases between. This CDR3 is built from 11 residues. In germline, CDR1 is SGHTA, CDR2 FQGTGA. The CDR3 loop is CASSNSNEQFF. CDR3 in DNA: TGTGCCAGCAGCAATAGCAATGAGCAGTTCTTC.

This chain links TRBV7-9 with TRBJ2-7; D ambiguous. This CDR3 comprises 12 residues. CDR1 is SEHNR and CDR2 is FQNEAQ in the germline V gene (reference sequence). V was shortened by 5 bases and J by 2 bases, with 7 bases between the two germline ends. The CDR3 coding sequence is TGTGCCAGCAGCGATGTTCCCTACGAGCAGTACTTC. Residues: CASSDVPYEQYF.

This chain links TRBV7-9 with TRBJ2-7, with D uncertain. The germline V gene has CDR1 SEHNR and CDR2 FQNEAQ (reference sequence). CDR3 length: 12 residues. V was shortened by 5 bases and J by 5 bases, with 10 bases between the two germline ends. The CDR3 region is CASSVISDEQYF. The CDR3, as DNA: TGTGCCAGCAGCGTTATATCCGACGAGCAGTACTTC.

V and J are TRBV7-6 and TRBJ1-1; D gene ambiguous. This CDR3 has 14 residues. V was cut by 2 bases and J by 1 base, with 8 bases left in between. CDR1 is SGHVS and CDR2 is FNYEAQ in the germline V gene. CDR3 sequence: CASSLRETNTEAFF. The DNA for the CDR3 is TGTGCCAGCAGCTTAAGAGAGACGAACACTGAAGCTTTCTTT.

CDR3: CASSFGTLRTDTQYF. In nucleotides, the CDR3 is TGTGCCAGCAGCTTCGGGACCCTACGCACAGATACGCAGTATTTT. The chain recombines TRBV7-3 with TRBJ2-3; the D call may be TRBD1 or TRBD2 (5 bases each). The CDR3 loop spans 15 amino acids. Per germline, CDR1 SGHTA and CDR2 FQGTGA. Trimming cost V 3 bases and J 1 base, with 11 bases left between them.

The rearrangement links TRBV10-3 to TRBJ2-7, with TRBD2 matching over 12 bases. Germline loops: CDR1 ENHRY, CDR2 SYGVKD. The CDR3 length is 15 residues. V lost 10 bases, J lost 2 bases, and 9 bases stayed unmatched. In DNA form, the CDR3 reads TGTGCCACAAGACTAGCGGGAGATTTCACCTACGAGCAGTACTTC. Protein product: CATRLAGDFTYEQYF.

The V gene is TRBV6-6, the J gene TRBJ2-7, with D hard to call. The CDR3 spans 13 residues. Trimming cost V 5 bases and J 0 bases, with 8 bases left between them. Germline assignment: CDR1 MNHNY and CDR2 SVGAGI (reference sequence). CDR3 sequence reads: CASSVGLSYEQYF. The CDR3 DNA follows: TGTGCCAGCAGTGTTGGGCTCTCCTACGAGCAGTACTTC.

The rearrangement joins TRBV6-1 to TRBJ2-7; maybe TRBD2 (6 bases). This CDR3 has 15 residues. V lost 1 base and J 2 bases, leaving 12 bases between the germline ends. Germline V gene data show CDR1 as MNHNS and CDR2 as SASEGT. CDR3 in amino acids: CASSEGTNSAYEQYF. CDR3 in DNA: TGTGCCAGCAGTGAAGGGACTAACAGCGCCTACGAGCAGTACTTC.

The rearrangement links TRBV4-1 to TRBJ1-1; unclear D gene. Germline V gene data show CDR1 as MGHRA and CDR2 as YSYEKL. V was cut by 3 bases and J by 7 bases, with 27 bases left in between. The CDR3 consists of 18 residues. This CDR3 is CASSHPIWSVGGPGEAFF. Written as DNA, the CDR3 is TGCGCCAGCAGCCACCCGATCTGGTCGGTCGGAGGTCCGGGTGAAGCTTTCTTT.

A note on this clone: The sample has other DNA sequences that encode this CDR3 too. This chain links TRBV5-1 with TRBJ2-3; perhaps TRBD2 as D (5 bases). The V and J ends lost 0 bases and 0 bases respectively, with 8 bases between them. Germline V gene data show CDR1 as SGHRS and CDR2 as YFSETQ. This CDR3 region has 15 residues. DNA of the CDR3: TGCGCCAGCAGCTTGGCCGGACTTAGCACAGATACGCAGTATTTT. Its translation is CASSLAGLSTDTQYF.

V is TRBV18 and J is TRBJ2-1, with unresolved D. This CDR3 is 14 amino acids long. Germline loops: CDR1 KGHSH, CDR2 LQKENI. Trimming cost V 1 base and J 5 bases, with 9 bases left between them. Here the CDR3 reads CASSPRSIDNEQFF. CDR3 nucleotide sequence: TGTGCCAGCTCACCACGGTCAATCGACAATGAGCAGTTCTTC.

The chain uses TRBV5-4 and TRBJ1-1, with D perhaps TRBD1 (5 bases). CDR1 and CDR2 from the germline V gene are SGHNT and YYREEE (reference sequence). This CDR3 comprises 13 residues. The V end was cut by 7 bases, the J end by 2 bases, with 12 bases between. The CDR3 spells CASERGDNTEAFF. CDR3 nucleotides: TGTGCCAGCGAACGGGGGGATAACACTGAAGCTTTCTTT.

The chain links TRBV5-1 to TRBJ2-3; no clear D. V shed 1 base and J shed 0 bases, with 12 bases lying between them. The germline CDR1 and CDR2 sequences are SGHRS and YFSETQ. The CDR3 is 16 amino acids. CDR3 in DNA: TGCGCCAGCAGCTTGTTTAGTTACCCTAGCACAGATACGCAGTATTTT. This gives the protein CASSLFSYPSTDTQYF.

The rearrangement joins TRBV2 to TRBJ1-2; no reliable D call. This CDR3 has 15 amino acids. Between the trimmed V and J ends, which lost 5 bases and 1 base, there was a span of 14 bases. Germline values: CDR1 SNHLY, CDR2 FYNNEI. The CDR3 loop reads CASSTRLSSNYGYTF. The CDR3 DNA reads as TGTGCCAGCAGTACTCGGCTCTCCAGTAACTATGGCTACACCTTC.